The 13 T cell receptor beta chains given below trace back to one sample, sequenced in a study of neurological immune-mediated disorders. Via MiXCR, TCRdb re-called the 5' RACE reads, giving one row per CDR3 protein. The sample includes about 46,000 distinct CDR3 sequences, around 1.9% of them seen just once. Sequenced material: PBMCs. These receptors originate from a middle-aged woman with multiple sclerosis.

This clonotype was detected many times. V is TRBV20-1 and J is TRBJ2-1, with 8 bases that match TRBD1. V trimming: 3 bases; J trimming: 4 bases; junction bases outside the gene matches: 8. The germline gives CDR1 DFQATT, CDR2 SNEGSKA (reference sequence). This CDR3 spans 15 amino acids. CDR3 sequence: CSASRGQGGYNEQFF. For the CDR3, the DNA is TGCAGTGCTAGCAGAGGACAGGGTGGTTACAATGAGCAGTTCTTC.

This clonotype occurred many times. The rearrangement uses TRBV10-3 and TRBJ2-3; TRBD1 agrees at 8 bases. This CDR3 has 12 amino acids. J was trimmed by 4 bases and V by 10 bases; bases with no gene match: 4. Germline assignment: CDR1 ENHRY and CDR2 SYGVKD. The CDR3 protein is CATRTGPDTQYF. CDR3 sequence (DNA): TGTGCCACTCGGACAGGGCCAGATACGCAGTATTTT.

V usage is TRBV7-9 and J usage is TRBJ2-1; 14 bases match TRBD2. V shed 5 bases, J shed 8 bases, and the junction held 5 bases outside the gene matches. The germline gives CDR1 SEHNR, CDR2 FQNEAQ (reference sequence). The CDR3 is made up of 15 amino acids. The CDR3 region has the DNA TGTGCCAGCAGCCAGACTAGCGGGGGGGCCGATGAGCAGTTCTTC. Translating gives CASSQTSGGADEQFF.

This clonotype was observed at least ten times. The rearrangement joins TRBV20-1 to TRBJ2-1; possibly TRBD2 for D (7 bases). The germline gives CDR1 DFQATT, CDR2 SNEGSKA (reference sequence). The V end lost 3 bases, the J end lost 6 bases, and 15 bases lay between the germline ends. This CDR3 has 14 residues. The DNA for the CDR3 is TGCAGTGCTAGCCCCGGGGGGCCAGGCAATGAGCAGTTCTTC. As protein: CSASPGGPGNEQFF.

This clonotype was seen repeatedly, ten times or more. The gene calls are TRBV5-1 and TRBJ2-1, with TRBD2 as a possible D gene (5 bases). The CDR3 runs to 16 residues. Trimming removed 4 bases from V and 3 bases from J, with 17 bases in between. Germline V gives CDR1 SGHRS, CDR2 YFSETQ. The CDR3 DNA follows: TGCGCCAGCAGCCCGGAAGAGCGGAGCGGCTACAATGAGCAGTTCTTC. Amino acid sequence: CASSPEERSGYNEQFF.

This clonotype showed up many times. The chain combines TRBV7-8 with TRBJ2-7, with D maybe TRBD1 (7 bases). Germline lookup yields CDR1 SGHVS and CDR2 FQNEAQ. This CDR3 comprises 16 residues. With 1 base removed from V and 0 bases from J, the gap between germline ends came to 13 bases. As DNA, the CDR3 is TGTGCCAGCAGCTTAGAGGCAGGGGGGAGCTCCTACGAGCAGTACTTC. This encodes CASSLEAGGSSYEQYF.

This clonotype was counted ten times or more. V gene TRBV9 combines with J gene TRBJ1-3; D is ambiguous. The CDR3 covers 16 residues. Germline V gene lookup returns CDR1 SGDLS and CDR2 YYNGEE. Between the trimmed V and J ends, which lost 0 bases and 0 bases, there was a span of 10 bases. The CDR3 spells CASSVADTNSGNTIYF. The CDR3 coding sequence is TGTGCCAGCAGCGTAGCTGACACCAACTCTGGAAACACCATATATTTT.

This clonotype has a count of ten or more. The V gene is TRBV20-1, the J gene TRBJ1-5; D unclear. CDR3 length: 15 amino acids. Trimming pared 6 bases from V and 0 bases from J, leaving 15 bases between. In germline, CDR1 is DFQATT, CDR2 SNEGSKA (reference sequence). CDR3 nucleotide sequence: TGCAGTGCCCAGGCGGAGGGTTATAGCAATCAGCCCCAGCATTTT. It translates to CSAQAEGYSNQPQHF.

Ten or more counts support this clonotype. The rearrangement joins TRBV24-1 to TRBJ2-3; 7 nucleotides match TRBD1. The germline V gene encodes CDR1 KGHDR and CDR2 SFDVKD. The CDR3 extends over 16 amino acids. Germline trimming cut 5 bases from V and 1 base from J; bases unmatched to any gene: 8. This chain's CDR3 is CATSGRGIWGTDTQYF. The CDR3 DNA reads TGTGCCACCAGTGGCAGGGGGATATGGGGCACAGATACGCAGTATTTT.

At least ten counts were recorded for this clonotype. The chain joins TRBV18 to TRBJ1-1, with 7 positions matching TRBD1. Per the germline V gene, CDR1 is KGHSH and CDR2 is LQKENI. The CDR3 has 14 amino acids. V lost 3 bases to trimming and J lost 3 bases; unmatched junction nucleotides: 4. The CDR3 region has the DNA TGTGCCAGCTCACCGGGAGGACAGGACACTGAAGCTTTCTTT. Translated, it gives CASSPGGQDTEAFF.

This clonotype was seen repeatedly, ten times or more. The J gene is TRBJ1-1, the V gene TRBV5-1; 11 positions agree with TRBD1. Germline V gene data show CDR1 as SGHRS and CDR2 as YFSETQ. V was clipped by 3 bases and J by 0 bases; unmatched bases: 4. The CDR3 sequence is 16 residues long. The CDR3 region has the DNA TGCGCCAGCAGCTGGGGGACAGGGGGAATGAACACTGAAGCTTTCTTT. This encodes CASSWGTGGMNTEAFF.

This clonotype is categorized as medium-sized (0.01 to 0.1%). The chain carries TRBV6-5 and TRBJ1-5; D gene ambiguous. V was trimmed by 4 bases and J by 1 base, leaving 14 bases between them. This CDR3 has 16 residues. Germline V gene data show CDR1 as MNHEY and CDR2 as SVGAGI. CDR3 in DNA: TGTGCCAGCAGTTTACGACCCCCGGCAAGCAATCAGCCCCAGCATTTT. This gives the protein CASSLRPPASNQPQHF.

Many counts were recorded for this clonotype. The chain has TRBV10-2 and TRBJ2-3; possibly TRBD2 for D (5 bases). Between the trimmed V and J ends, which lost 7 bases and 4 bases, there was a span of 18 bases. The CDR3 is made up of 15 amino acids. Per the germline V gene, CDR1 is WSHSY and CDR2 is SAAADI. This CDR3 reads CASTVAGLTADTQYF. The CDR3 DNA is TGCGCCAGCACTGTGGCGGGTCTAACCGCAGATACGCAGTATTTT.